Following are 8 T cell receptor beta chains from one sample sequenced in a study of human T cells and chemical hapten exposure. TCRdb used MiXCR to reprocess the RACE reads, holding one entry per CDR3 protein. There are about 84,000 distinct CDR3 sequences in the sample; roughly a tenth occur only once, and about 4% lies in the top ten. Time point: patch test 3, about 24 weeks after DPC sensitization. Treatment in this sample: therapeutic diphenylcyclopropenone sensitization with weekly scalp DPC. The specimen was whole blood, collected in connection with sensitization to the hapten diphenylcyclopropenone (DPC). These receptors came from a woman in her 50s with alopecia areata. Some clones in this sample may be carry-over from other donors' samples.

This clonotype was seen at least ten times. One end of the junction is discordant with germline, which a read error may explain. CDR3 residues: CASTLGLANTGELFF. DNA for the CDR3: TGTGCCAGCACTTTAGGACTGGCGAACACCGGGGAGCTGTTTTTT. The chain has TRBV28 and TRBJ2-2, with D perhaps matching TRBD2 (5 bases). CDR3 length: 15 amino acids. Germline CDR1 reads MDHEN; CDR2 reads SYDVKM.

This clonotype was observed a few times. The chain couples TRBV7-2 to TRBJ2-1; 7 bases align to TRBD1. The CDR3 totals 16 residues. The germline gives CDR1 SGHTA, CDR2 FQGNSA. V was pared by 6 bases and J by 6 bases, with 14 bases of the junction left unmatched. The CDR3, as DNA: TGTGCCAGCAGTCAGGGGGTAGGTGCCCCCCGCAATGAGCAGTTCTTC. Translated: CASSQGVGAPRNEQFF.

This clonotype was recorded a few times. This chain joins TRBV6-6 and TRBJ2-7; 8 bases map to TRBD2. The junction had 10 bases not matched to a gene; V was cut back by 6 bases and J by 3 bases. The CDR3 loop spans 15 amino acids. Germline loops: CDR1 MNHNY, CDR2 SVGAGI (reference sequence). The CDR3 spells CASSRRTGGGYEQYF. Here the CDR3 DNA reads TGTGCCAGCAGCCGTCGGACCGGGGGGGGCTACGAGCAGTACTTC.

This clonotype has a count of ten or more. This sequence joins TRBV11-2 and TRBJ1-1; 7 bases fit TRBD1. V trimming: 5 bases; J trimming: 1 base; junction bases outside the gene matches: 7. The germline gives CDR1 SGHAT, CDR2 FQNNGV. The length of the CDR3 is 15 residues. The CDR3 reads CASSLRQGANTEAFF. In DNA, the CDR3 is TGTGCCAGCAGCCTCCGACAGGGAGCGAACACTGAAGCTTTCTTT. The full variable domain, its missing parts supplied by reference TRBV11-2 and TRBJ1-1, is EAGVAQSPRYKIIEKRQSVAFWCNPISGHATLYWYQQILGQGPKLLIQFQNNGVVDDSQLPKDRFSAERLKGVDSTLKIQPAKLEDSAVYLCASSLRQGANTEAFFGQGTRLTVV.

This clonotype came up many times. The V call is TRBV6-5, the J call TRBJ1-3; 7 nucleotides align to TRBD1. V was clipped by 6 bases and J by 0 bases; unmatched bases: 5. The germline V gene encodes CDR1 MNHEY and CDR2 SVGAGI. The CDR3 has 15 residues. The CDR3 bases are TGTGCCAGCAGCTACGACAGGGTCTCTGGAAACACCATATATTTT. It yields the protein CASSYDRVSGNTIYF.

In this sample, this clonotype turned up many times. V and J are TRBV12-3 or TRBV12-4 and TRBJ1-2, with 8 bases matching TRBD1. V shed 4 bases, J shed 4 bases, and the junction held 14 bases outside the gene matches. The CDR3 is made up of 17 amino acids. CDR3 sequence reads: CASSSTTGTGHPYGYTF. DNA of the CDR3: TGTGCCAGCAGTTCAACAACCGGGACAGGTCACCCCTATGGCTACACCTTC.

For this clonotype: This may arise from a read error, as a much more abundant clone is one base away. The chain is built from TRBV20-1 and TRBJ2-2; 8 bases are a match to TRBD1. V lost 5 bases and J lost 7; bases outside the gene matches: 6. The CDR3 loop spans 13 amino acids. Germline lookup yields CDR1 DFQATT and CDR2 SNEGSKA (reference sequence). In DNA, the CDR3 is TGCAGTGCTGAGGACAGGGAAAGCGGGGAGCTGTTTTTT. Protein: CSAEDRESGELFF.

This chain joins TRBV6-2 or TRBV6-3 and TRBJ2-1; D not certain. Trimming pared 7 bases from V and 5 bases from J, leaving 15 bases between. The length of the CDR3 is 14 residues. Looked up from germline, CDR1 is MNHEY and CDR2 is SVGEGT. The CDR3 sequence: CASMRWTNNNEQFF. Written as DNA, the CDR3 is TGTGCCAGCATGCGCTGGACCAACAACAATGAGCAGTTCTTC.